The entry below gives a single TCR beta chain sequence along with its context. The specificity of this receptor is unknown. No quality values exist for individual bases; no much larger clone is one base distant. At the junction V is shortened by 3 bases and J by 0 bases, with 17 bases in between. As encoded in the germline V gene, CDR1 is SGHAT while CDR2 is FQNNGV. The CDR3 holds 17 amino acids from the cysteine to the phenylalanine. This entry keeps only the CDR3 DNA: 51 bases, framed from base 1. Synovial fluid effusions were aspirated from the actively inflamed joints of patients with psoriatic arthritis. Memory CD8+ T cells in synovial fluid were sorted patient by patient into Tc17 (IL-17A+) cells, bulk memory cells and Tc1 (IL-17A-IFNgamma+) cells in order to compare their TCR repertoires. Psoriatic arthritis patients met the Classification of Psoriatic Arthritis Study Group (CASPAR) criteria. Bulk memory CD8+ T cells were sorted as CD45RA-CD27+/- plus CD45RA+CD27- cells. In a few patients with psoriatic arthritis, sorted CD8+ T cell subsets from synovial fluid were put through TCRbeta sequencing. After isolation with Lymphoprep, synovial fluid mononuclear cells were cryopreserved in liquid nitrogen until use. The medium used for cryopreservation had approximately 50% fetal calf serum and approximately 10% dimethyl sulfoxide.

The data belong to a study of IL-17A CD8 T cells in psoriatic arthritis synovium. A note on the overall study: The goal of the study was to define the phenotype, molecular profile and function of synovial IL-17A+CD8+ T cells in psoriatic arthritis pathogenesis. Paper-wide results and their limitations: Although some individual clones took up over 4.5% of the repertoire, most synovial CD8+ subsets stayed polyclonal. Because no psoriatic arthritis synovial tissue samples were available, cells were taken from synovial fluid instead of synovial tissue. Only a few patients were included in the TCR sequencing, a limited sample size that the authors acknowledged.

After DNA extraction (Qiagen), TCRbeta V-D-J rearrangements were amplified in a bias-controlled manner and then sequenced at high throughput (immunoSEQ; Adaptive Biotech). On the authors' methods: The immunoSEQ Analyzer platform was used for sequence-level analysis of productive sequences. Clonality was computed as 1 minus Pielou's evenness, ranging from 0 (highly polyclonal) to 1 (monoclonal). Repertoire overlap between subsets was quantified with the Morisita index, from 0 (no similarity) to 1 (complete similarity). TCRdb obtained this table from immuneACCESS and retained in-frame rearrangements with V and J assigned. These tables miss some clones; where compared with another copy, unresolved V genes account for less than half of the shortfall, and the remainder is unexplained. V, J and clone size were drawn from that table, and D and trimming were deduced from the DNA. The sample table shows over 1,500 clones, and roughly three quarters are seen once. The top ten clones comprise roughly 9% of the sample.

The sequenced sample consisted of memory CD8+ T cells from synovial fluid. This specimen's cell subset or site label, per the study, means: bulk memory CD8+ T cells (CD45RA-CD27+/- and CD45RA+CD27-). This clonotype originated in a human donor with psoriatic arthritis. The rearranged segments are TRBV11-2 and TRBJ2-5, with no confidently assigned D gene. DNA sequence: TGTGCCAGCAGCTTCAATCCTGGTGCCAAGTACCAAGAGACCCAGTACTTC. This yields the protein CASSFNPGAKYQETQYF. With all but the CDR3 taken from the reference TRBV11-2 and TRBJ2-5 genes, the full variable domain is: EAGVAQSPRYKIIEKRQSVAFWCNPISGHATLYWYQQILGQGPKLLIQFQNNGVVDDSQLPKDRFSAERLKGVDSTLKIQPAKLEDSAVYLCASSFNPGAKYQETQYFGPGTRLLVL.